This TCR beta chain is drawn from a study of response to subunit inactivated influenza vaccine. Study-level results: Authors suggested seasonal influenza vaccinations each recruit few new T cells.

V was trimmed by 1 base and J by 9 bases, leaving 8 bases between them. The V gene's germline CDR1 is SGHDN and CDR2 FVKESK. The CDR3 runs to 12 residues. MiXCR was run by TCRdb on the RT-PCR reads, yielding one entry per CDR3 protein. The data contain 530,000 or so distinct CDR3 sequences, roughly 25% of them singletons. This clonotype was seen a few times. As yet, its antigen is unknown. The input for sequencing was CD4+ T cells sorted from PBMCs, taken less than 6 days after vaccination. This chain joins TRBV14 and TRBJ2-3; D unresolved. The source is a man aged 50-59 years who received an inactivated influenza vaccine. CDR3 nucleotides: TGTGCCAGCAGCCAAGGAATGGACACGCAGTATTTT. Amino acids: CASSQGMDTQYF.